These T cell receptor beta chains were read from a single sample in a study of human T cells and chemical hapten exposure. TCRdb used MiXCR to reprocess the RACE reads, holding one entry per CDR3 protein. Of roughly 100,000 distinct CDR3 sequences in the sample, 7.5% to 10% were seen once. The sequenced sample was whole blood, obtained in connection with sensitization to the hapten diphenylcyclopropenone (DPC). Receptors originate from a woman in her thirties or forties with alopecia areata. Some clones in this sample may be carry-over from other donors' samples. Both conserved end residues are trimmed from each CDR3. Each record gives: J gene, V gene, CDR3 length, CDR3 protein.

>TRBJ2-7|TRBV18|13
ASSPTPIAGGEQY
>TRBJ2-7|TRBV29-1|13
SVVGAGDSAYEQY
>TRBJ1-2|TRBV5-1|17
ASSLAGRTGGASNYGYT
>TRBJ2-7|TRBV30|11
AWKRQGSYEQY
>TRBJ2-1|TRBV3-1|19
ASSQGLPELAPYSSYNEQF
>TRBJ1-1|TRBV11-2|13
ASSSQGQLNTEAF
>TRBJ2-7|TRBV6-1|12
ASKRGLPSYEQY
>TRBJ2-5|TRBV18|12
ASSLMTGKETQY
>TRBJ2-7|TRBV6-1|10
ASSTGDYEQY
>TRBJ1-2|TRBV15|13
ATSSGIFANYGYT
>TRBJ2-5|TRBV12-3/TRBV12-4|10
STRGTAETQY
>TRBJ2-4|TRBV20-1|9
SARDGQGKY
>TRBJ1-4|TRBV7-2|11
ASSYHGNEKLF
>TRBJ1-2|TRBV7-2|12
ASSSTSGSYGYT
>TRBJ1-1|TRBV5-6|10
ASSRGTPEAF
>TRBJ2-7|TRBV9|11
ASSVVPSYEQY
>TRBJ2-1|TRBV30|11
AWRGGRRNEQF
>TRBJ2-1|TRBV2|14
ASSEATGGSYNEQF
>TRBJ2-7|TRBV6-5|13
ASSYGGTGGYEQY
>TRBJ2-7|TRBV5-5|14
ASSSSPSGNSYEQY
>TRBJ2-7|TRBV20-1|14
SARGTLGQSPYEQY
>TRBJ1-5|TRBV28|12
ASSLAQGNQPQH
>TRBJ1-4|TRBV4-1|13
ASSREGQRHEKLF
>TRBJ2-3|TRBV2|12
ASSATNQGDTQY
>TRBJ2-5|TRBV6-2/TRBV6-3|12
ASEKRETGETQY
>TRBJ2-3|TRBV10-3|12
AILERVGTNTQY
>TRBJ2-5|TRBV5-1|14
ASSRVAGQYQETQY